The 11 T cell receptor beta chains in this list originate from one sample, sequenced in a study of T cells after somatic rescue of genetic block. Sequencing was performed with immunoSEQ multiplex PCR; in TCRdb, only in-frame clones are kept and a portion is missing. The top ten hold approximately 2.9% of the sample, which has 55,000 to 70,000 clones, about nine tenths seen once. The material sequenced was peripheral blood mononuclear cells (PBMCs). These TCRs come from a man between 35 and 55 years old.

This chain uses TRBV27 with TRBJ2-7, with D tentatively TRBD1 or TRBD2 (7 bases each). The germline CDR1 and CDR2 sequences are MNHEY and SMNVEV (reference sequence). Trimming left V 4 bases short and J 6 bases short, with 13 bases between. The CDR3 length is 13 residues. The CDR3 here is CASSWQGGGEQYF. As DNA, the CDR3 is TGTGCCAGCAGTTGGCAGGGGGGGGGCGAGCAGTACTTC.

This sequence joins TRBV6-5 and TRBJ2-7; a weak D match, TRBD1 (5 bases). Germline assignment: CDR1 MNHEY and CDR2 SVGAGI. This CDR3 contains 14 residues. V lost 0 bases and J 0 bases, leaving 6 bases between the germline ends. The CDR3 nucleotides are TGTGCCAGCAGTTACTCAGGGGTCTCCTACGAGCAGTACTTC. It specifies CASSYSGVSYEQYF.

This chain links TRBV19 with TRBJ2-4; tentatively, D is TRBD1 or TRBD2 (6 bases each). The CDR3 sequence is 11 residues long. From germline, CDR1 is LNHDA and CDR2 SQIVND (reference sequence). The CDR3 DNA is TGTGCTCCCGGGGGCAGAAACATTCAGTACTTC. Protein sequence: CAPGGRNIQYF.

CDR3 sequence reads: CASSYAGANVYEQYF. The CDR3 DNA sequence: TGTGCCAGCAGTTACGCGGGGGCGAATGTTTACGAGCAGTACTTC. The chain uses TRBV6-5 and TRBJ2-7; D perhaps matches TRBD2 (7 bases). CDR1 MNHEY and CDR2 SVGAGI come from the germline V gene. This CDR3 is built from 15 residues. V was shortened by 2 bases and J by 4 bases, with 15 bases between the two germline ends.

The chain links TRBV7-3 to TRBJ2-3; 8 nucleotides agree with TRBD2. The germline gives CDR1 SGHTA, CDR2 FQGTGA. The V gene end was trimmed by 5 bases and the J gene end by 6 bases; junction bases not matched to a gene: 13. The CDR3 totals 16 residues. The CDR3 region is CASSLRHGGAQDTQYF. CDR3 in DNA: TGTGCCAGCAGCCTCAGGCACGGGGGGGCCCAGGATACGCAGTATTTT.

The rearrangement uses TRBV18 and TRBJ2-5; D gene uncertain. V was trimmed by 3 bases and J by 1 base, leaving 6 bases between them. The CDR3 contains 13 residues. Germline values: CDR1 KGHSH, CDR2 LQKENI. The CDR3, as DNA: TGTGCCAGCTCACCGGGTAGCCAAGAGACCCAGTACTTC. Translation gives CASSPGSQETQYF.

The CDR3 nucleotides read TGTGCCAGCGAGCCCCCCATATTTCGCAGTAATGAAAAACTGTTTTTT. It specifies CASEPPIFRSNEKLFF. J is TRBJ1-4 and V is TRBV11-3; D not resolved. Germline V CDR1 and CDR2: SGHNT, YENEEA. V shed 8 bases and J shed 4 bases, with 20 bases lying between them. This CDR3 has 16 amino acids. The full variable domain, in which reference TRBV11-3 and TRBJ1-4 provide the parts outside the CDR3, is EAGVVQSPRYKIIEKKQPVAFWCNPISGHNTLYWYLQNLGQGPELLIRYENEEAVDDSQLPKDRFSAERLKGVDSTLKIQPAELGDSAVYLCASEPPIFRSNEKLFFGSGTQLSVL.

The J gene is TRBJ2-5, the V gene TRBV6-6, with D uncertain. Per the germline V gene, CDR1 is MNHNY and CDR2 is SVGAGI (reference sequence). V lost 7 bases and J lost 5, with 14 bases in between. The CDR3 runs to 13 residues. The CDR3 sequence is CASTRLVLETQYF. As DNA, the CDR3 is TGTGCCAGCACCCGGTTAGTTCTCGAGACCCAGTACTTC.

This rearrangement joins TRBV5-4 to TRBJ2-3, with 14 bases identical to TRBD2. Trimming took 4 bases from V and 5 from J; bases not matched to a gene: 9. Germline values: CDR1 SGHNT, CDR2 YYREEE (reference sequence). There are 17 residues in the CDR3. In nucleotides, the CDR3 is TGTGCCAGCAGCGAGGGGACTAGCGGGAGAATCGTAGATACGCAGTATTTT. This sequence encodes CASSEGTSGRIVDTQYF. Full variable domain (rest looked up from reference TRBV5-4 and TRBJ2-3): ETGVTQSPTHLIKTRGQQVTLRCSSQSGHNTVSWYQQALGQGPQFIFQYYREEENGRGNFPPRFSGLQFPNYSSELNVNALELDDSALYLCASSEGTSGRIVDTQYFGPGTRLTVL.

Points on this clone: An end of the junction does not agree with germline; a read error may underlie this. The gene calls are TRBV5-1 and TRBJ1-1; D is undetermined. Germline V lookup: CDR1 SGHRS, CDR2 YFSETQ. This CDR3 spans 15 amino acids. CDR3 coding DNA: TGTGCCAGCAGCCACTTCGGGCAGCTGAACACTGAAGCTTTCTTT. It encodes CASSHFGQLNTEAFF.

The chain employs TRBV7-7 and TRBJ2-1, with 7 bases matching TRBD2. This CDR3 has 13 residues. CDR1 is SSHAT and CDR2 is FNYEAQ in the germline V gene (reference sequence). The ends lost 5 bases at V and 10 bases at J; junction bases unmatched: 8. CDR3 amino acids: CASSQSPGLEQFF. In DNA, the CDR3 is TGTGCCAGCAGCCAAAGCCCGGGACTAGAGCAGTTCTTC.